One and the same sample provided the 3 T cell receptor beta chains below, sequenced in a study of shared clonotypes between healthy human individuals (dated by TCRdb to about 2020). Library generation was performed with the immunoSEQ multiplex PCR assay. TCRdb took this table from immuneACCESS and kept in-frame rearrangements with V and J called. Such tables lack part of the clones; where checked against another copy, unresolved V genes explain under half of the gap, and the rest is unexplained. The sample includes roughly 2.2 million clones, with 93% observed a single time. Of the sample, 0.35% to 0.45% is held by the ten largest clones. Sequencing input: naive CD4+ T cells from PBMCs. The cell subset or site label of this sample denotes: CD45RA+ positively selected. These TCRs come from a man younger than 30 in good health. Some clones in this sample may be carry-over from other donors' samples.

As concerns this clone: At the DNA level, this CDR3 is encoded by other sequences in the same sample as well. The chain employs TRBV7-3 and TRBJ1-1, with 8 bases identical to TRBD1. There are 14 residues in the CDR3. Germline V CDR1 and CDR2: SGHTA, FQGTGA. V lost 3 bases to trimming and J lost 1 base; unmatched junction nucleotides: 1. CDR3 region: CASSLQGANTEAFF. CDR3 DNA: TGTGCCAGCAGCTTGCAGGGGGCGAACACTGAAGCTTTCTTT.

The chain recombines TRBV5-1 with TRBJ1-1; no reliable D call. This CDR3 has 15 amino acids. Per the germline V gene, CDR1 is SGHRS and CDR2 is YFSETQ. The V gene lost 0 bases and the J gene lost 2 bases, with 11 bases spanning the gap. The CDR3 sequence: CASSLGSRINTEAFF. CDR3 sequence (DNA): TGCGCCAGCAGCTTGGGTAGCAGAATTAACACTGAAGCTTTCTTT.

The chain employs TRBV6-1 and TRBJ2-2; a possible D gene is TRBD2 (5 bases). Trimming removed 6 bases from V and 6 bases from J, with 11 bases in between. This CDR3 is built from 13 residues. The V gene's germline CDR1 is MNHNS and CDR2 SASEGT. The DNA for the CDR3 is TGTGCCAGCAGACTAGAGGGTCCCGGGGAGCTGTTTTTT. Amino acid sequence: CASRLEGPGELFF.